This T cell receptor (beta chain) was retrieved from a study of CD8+ T cells in alopecia areata. This CDR3 has 12 residues. Germline lookup yields CDR1 SQVTM and CDR2 ANQGSEA. The V end was cut by 8 bases, the J end by 4 bases, with 12 bases between. Extraction and reverse transcription of RNA yielded cDNA as the sequencing template. Sequencing used immunoSEQ multiplex PCR; TCRdb keeps in-frame clones, though not all of them. The data show 90,000 to 120,000 clones, with 50% to 70% seen just once and over 20% held by the top ten. Punch biopsies of lesional scalp, plus peripheral blood, were taken from alopecia areata patients. Notes on this clone: Its antigen is not known.

Findings of the study overall: Greater clonality was observed in lesional scalp samples, especially alopecia totalis/universalis, versus normal scalp. Patients displayed less clarity in TCR sharing than mice, a finding possibly related to HLA.

The chain is built from TRBV29-1 and TRBJ2-1; D perhaps matches TRBD2 (5 bases). The source of this sequence is a human donor with alopecia areata. The sequenced sample consisted of NKG2D-low CD8+ T cells sorted from blood. The CDR3 nucleotides are TGCAGCCTATGGACTGAGTACAATGAGCAGTTCTTC. This codes for CSLWTEYNEQFF.